These 7 T cell receptor beta chains came from one sample sequenced in a study of PD-1 blockade in classical Hodgkin lymphoma. Some clones are missing from TCRdb's copy, which holds only in-frame ones; the method was immunoSEQ multiplex PCR. The repertoire has approximately 100,000 clones, approximately 83% of them found once; the top ten carry over 15%. Time point denoted: cycle 4 day 1 (C4D1), after more than five weeks of nivolumab. Brentuximab vedotin exposure varied, and every patient relapsed after autologous stem cell transplantation. This sample comprised peripheral blood mononuclear cells (PBMCs), obtained before the fourth cycle of nivolumab. These receptor sequences come from a human donor with classical Hodgkin lymphoma.

V usage is TRBV11-3 and J usage is TRBJ2-3; TRBD1 matches 8 bases. CDR3 length equals 13 residues. CDR1 SGHNT and CDR2 YENEEA come from the germline V gene. V trimming: 5 bases; J trimming: 5 bases; junction bases outside the gene matches: 3. This CDR3 reads CASSRDRGDTQYF. The CDR3 coding sequence is TGTGCCAGCAGCCGAGACAGGGGAGATACGCAGTATTTT.

This chain connects TRBV29-1 to TRBJ2-2; 12 bases match TRBD1. The CDR3 loop spans 16 amino acids. Germline trimming cut 7 bases from V and 7 bases from J; bases unmatched to any gene: 13. Germline CDR1 and CDR2: SQVTM and ANQGSEA. The CDR3 sequence: CSATPGTGGAGGELFF. In DNA form, the CDR3 reads TGCAGCGCCACCCCCGGGACAGGGGGCGCGGGCGGGGAGCTGTTTTTT.

The chain's CDR3 is CASSPIPGAAYEQYF. The CDR3 DNA follows: TGTGCCAGCTCACCTATTCCAGGCGCAGCTTACGAGCAGTACTTC. The V gene is TRBV18, the J gene TRBJ2-7; D remains unclear. V was shortened by 3 bases and J by 4 bases, with 16 bases between the two germline ends. There are 15 residues in the CDR3. Germline V lookup: CDR1 KGHSH, CDR2 LQKENI.

This clone was picked up one time. V and J are TRBV14 and TRBJ2-7; 9 positions match TRBD2. V dropped 0 bases and J dropped 6; count of bases not matched to a gene: 6. The CDR3 length is 15 residues. The germline V gene encodes CDR1 SGHDN and CDR2 FVKESK. This chain's CDR3 is CASSQDPSGKSEQYF. CDR3 nucleotides: TGTGCCAGCAGCCAAGATCCTAGCGGGAAGTCCGAGCAGTACTTC. The full variable domain, its missing parts supplied by reference TRBV14 and TRBJ2-7, is EAGVTQFPSHSVIEKGQTVTLRCDPISGHDNLYWYRRVMGKEIKFLLHFVKESKQDESGMPNNRFLAERTGGTYSTLKVQPAELEDSGVYFCASSQDPSGKSEQYFGPGTRLTVT.

The V gene is TRBV6-5, the J gene TRBJ2-3; the match to TRBD2 covers 7 bases. This CDR3 contains 16 residues. Trimming cost V 0 bases and J 1 base; bases outside gene matches: 4. Germline CDR1 is MNHEY and CDR2 is SVGAGI. For the CDR3, the DNA is TGTGCCAGCAGTTACTCGGCGGGAGTGGGCACAGATACGCAGTATTTT. Its protein is CASSYSAGVGTDTQYF.

This clone was counted a single time. This chain links TRBV7-2 with TRBJ1-1, with D possibly matching TRBD1 (5 bases). Trimming pared 5 bases from V and 6 bases from J, leaving 25 bases between. This CDR3 region has 17 residues. Germline assignment: CDR1 SGHTA and CDR2 FQGNSA. The CDR3: CASSLVVAQGYGAEAFF. The DNA of the CDR3 is TGTGCCAGCAGCCTCGTTGTTGCCCAGGGTTATGGGGCTGAAGCTTTCTTT.

The chain uses TRBV4-1 and TRBJ2-6; TRBD2 agrees at 8 bases. Per germline, CDR1 MGHRA and CDR2 YSYEKL. This CDR3 region has 19 residues. V lost 0 bases, J lost 0 bases, and 7 bases stayed unmatched. CDR3: CASSQDPGGATSGANVLTF. The CDR3 nucleotides are TGCGCCAGCAGCCAAGATCCGGGAGGGGCGACCTCTGGGGCCAACGTCCTGACTTTC.